The sequence of this T cell receptor beta chain was determined in a study of T-cell memory formation after mild COVID-19. Turning to the study itself: TCR clusters were mostly donor specific. General study findings and limits: Among contracting clones, CD4+ were mainly CM/EM and CD8+ enriched in EMRA. A second wave of clones peaked on day 37, and their SARS-CoV-2 specificity went unconfirmed.

To note about this clonotype: The antigen is undetermined.

A 5'RACE reaction primed in the constant segment made cDNA libraries of TCR alpha and TCR beta, and these carried sample barcodes and UMIs. TCRdb recomputed calls from the 5' RACE reads with MiXCR, one row per CDR3 protein. The table has some 210,000 distinct CDR3 sequences, 27% seen once. From germline, CDR1 is MNHEY and CDR2 SVGAGI. V was pared by 2 bases and J by 4 bases, with 4 bases of the junction left unmatched. CDR3 size: 14 residues. Source material: PBMCs or a T cell subset sorted from them (not recorded which). The source of this sequence is an adult woman who had mild COVID-19 (a few samples of this study predate the infection). Cell type and time point are not known. The rearrangement uses TRBV6-5 and TRBJ1-2; TRBD1 aligns across 7 bases. The CDR3 protein is CASSYNRGGYGYTF. The CDR3 region has the DNA TGTGCCAGCAGTTACAACAGGGGAGGCTATGGCTACACCTTC.